This is a list of T cell receptor beta chains from one sample in a study of OX40 agonist ivuxolimab in advanced cancers. Data came from immunoSEQ multiplex PCR; TCRdb stores just in-frame clones and leaves some out. The sample gives roughly 62,000 clones, roughly 83% of which show up once; about 2.6% is in the top ten. The sequenced sample was CD4+ or CD8+ T cells sorted from blood, obtained in a trial of the OX40 agonist ivuxolimab. These receptors all stem from an adult with an advanced solid tumor such as melanoma, head and neck, liver or kidney cancer. Both conserved end residues are part of each CDR3. The order of the fields is CDR3 length, clone size, J gene, V gene, D gene, CDR3 protein, CDR3 DNA. The D gene is left open where the match is weak. Not every row has a clone size; where given, it reads once, few, many or a size class.

length: 13; size: few; J: TRBJ1-2; V: TRBV4-2; D: NA; CDR3: CASSDTVRKGYTF; DNA: TGTGCCAGCAGCGATACTGTAAGAAAGGGCTACACCTTC
length: 20; size: NA; J: TRBJ2-1; V: TRBV6-8; D: TRBD2; CDR3: CASSYSTGASGGVSYNEQFF; DNA: TGTGCCAGCAGTTACTCGACAGGGGCTAGCGGGGGGGTTTCCTACAATGAGCAGTTCTTC
length: 15; size: NA; J: TRBJ2-5; V: TRBV7-3; D: NA; CDR3: CASSQVGVRQETQYF; DNA: TGTGCCAGCAGCCAGGTGGGGGTGCGGCAAGAGACCCAGTACTTC
length: 18; size: NA; J: TRBJ2-2; V: TRBV7-9; D: TRBD1; CDR3: CASRRQGADPSNTGELFF; DNA: TGTGCCAGCCGAAGACAGGGGGCAGATCCCTCGAACACCGGGGAGCTGTTTTTT
length: 14; size: NA; J: TRBJ1-2; V: TRBV6-4; D: TRBD1; CDR3: CASSDSYRGRGYTF; DNA: TGTGCCAGCAGTGACTCATACAGGGGTAGGGGCTACACCTTC
length: 13; size: NA; J: TRBJ2-1; V: TRBV5-6; D: NA; CDR3: CASERTLYNEQFF; DNA: TGTGCCAGCGAAAGGACCCTATACAATGAGCAGTTCTTC
length: 13; size: once; J: TRBJ2-5; V: TRBV5-4; D: TRBD2; CDR3: CASRGRDQETQYF; DNA: TGTGCCAGCCGGGGGAGGGACCAAGAGACCCAGTACTTC
length: 12; size: NA; J: TRBJ2-5; V: TRBV7-7; D: NA; CDR3: CASSLFGETQYF; DNA: TGTGCTAGCAGCCTCTTCGGCGAGACCCAGTACTTC
length: 14; size: NA; J: TRBJ1-5; V: TRBV6-1; D: NA; CDR3: CASRGRGSNQPQHF; DNA: TGTGCCAGCAGGGGCAGGGGTAGCAATCAGCCCCAGCATTTT
length: 16; size: NA; J: TRBJ1-5; V: TRBV21-1; D: NA; CDR3: CASSKVEHHSNQPQHF; DNA: TGTGCCAGCAGCAAAGTCGAACATCATAGCAATCAGCCCCAGCATTTT
length: 13; size: NA; J: TRBJ2-7; V: TRBV18; D: NA; CDR3: CASSPMLEGEQYF; DNA: TGTGCCAGCTCACCAATGCTAGAGGGCGAGCAGTACTTC
length: 13; size: NA; J: TRBJ1-5; V: TRBV6-1; D: TRBD1; CDR3: CASLGTGSQPQHF; DNA: TGTGCCTCCTTGGGGACAGGCAGTCAGCCTCAGCATTTT
length: 18; size: NA; J: TRBJ2-6; V: TRBV18; D: TRBD1; CDR3: CASSPRDRVASGANVLTF; DNA: TGTGCCAGCTCACCACGGGACAGGGTTGCGTCTGGGGCCAACGTCCTGACTTTC
length: 14; size: NA; J: TRBJ1-1; V: TRBV15; D: NA; CDR3: CATSRGGKNTEAFF; DNA: TGTGCCACCAGCAGAGGGGGGAAGAACACTGAAGCTTTCTTT
length: 11; size: NA; J: TRBJ2-6; V: TRBV20-1; D: NA; CDR3: CSANGANVLTF; DNA: TGCAGTGCTAATGGGGCCAACGTCCTGACTTTC
length: 15; size: NA; J: TRBJ1-1; V: TRBV7-8; D: TRBD1; CDR3: CASSTGATLDTEAFF; DNA: TGTGCCAGCAGCACAGGGGCGACCCTGGACACTGAAGCTTTCTTT
length: 17; size: NA; J: TRBJ2-1; V: TRBV7-3; D: TRBD2; CDR3: CASSPTPGLAGLNEQFF; DNA: TGTGCCAGCAGCCCAACGCCCGGACTAGCGGGGCTTAATGAGCAGTTCTTC
length: 15; size: once; J: TRBJ2-1; V: TRBV30; D: NA; CDR3: CAWSGGSGGIYEQFF; DNA: TGTGCCTGGAGTGGTGGTAGCGGAGGTATATATGAGCAGTTCTTC
length: 15; size: NA; J: TRBJ1-6; V: TRBV2; D: NA; CDR3: CASRQGSSYNSPLHF; DNA: TGTGCCAGCAGGCAGGGGAGCTCCTATAATTCACCCCTCCACTTT
length: 15; size: NA; J: TRBJ2-7; V: TRBV5-8; D: NA; CDR3: CASSPPSFSSYEQYF; DNA: TGTGCCAGCAGCCCCCCTAGTTTTTCTTCGTACGAGCAGTACTTC
length: 14; size: NA; J: TRBJ1-2; V: TRBV7-2; D: NA; CDR3: CASSLATQRRSYTF; DNA: TGTGCCAGCAGCTTAGCGACTCAACGGAGGAGCTACACCTTC
length: 14; size: NA; J: TRBJ1-2; V: TRBV2; D: TRBD1; CDR3: CANQVDRGPYGYTF; DNA: TGTGCCAACCAAGTGGACAGGGGGCCCTATGGCTACACCTTC
length: 14; size: NA; J: TRBJ2-2; V: TRBV7-9; D: TRBD1; CDR3: CASSLGTGPGELFF; DNA: TGTGCCAGCAGCTTAGGGACAGGCCCCGGGGAGCTGTTTTTT
length: 16; size: NA; J: TRBJ2-5; V: TRBV7-2; D: TRBD2; CDR3: CASSSRTSGAQETQYF; DNA: TGTGCCAGCAGCTCGCGGACTAGCGGGGCGCAAGAGACCCAGTACTTC
length: 16; size: NA; J: TRBJ2-2; V: TRBV10-3; D: TRBD2; CDR3: CAISEKISGSTGELFF; DNA: TGTGCCATCAGTGAGAAGATTAGCGGGAGCACCGGGGAGCTGTTTTTT
length: 14; size: NA; J: TRBJ2-5; V: TRBV5-6; D: TRBD1; CDR3: CASSSRTGEETQYF; DNA: TGTGCCAGCAGCTCTAGGACAGGGGAAGAGACCCAGTACTTC
length: 12; size: few; J: TRBJ1-1; V: TRBV2; D: NA; CDR3: CASTPWWTEAFF; DNA: TGTGCCAGCACTCCTTGGTGGACTGAAGCTTTCTTT
length: 14; size: once; J: TRBJ2-5; V: TRBV28; D: TRBD1; CDR3: CASQGAGEFETQYF; DNA: TGTGCCAGCCAGGGGGCAGGGGAGTTTGAGACCCAGTACTTC
length: 15; size: NA; J: TRBJ2-1; V: TRBV5-1; D: NA; CDR3: CASSLGPVQSNEQFF; DNA: TGCGCCAGCAGCTTGGGCCCGGTGCAGTCCAATGAGCAGTTCTTC
length: 13; size: once; J: TRBJ1-5; V: TRBV28; D: NA; CDR3: CASRGGSNQPQHF; DNA: TGTGCCAGCAGGGGTGGTAGCAATCAGCCCCAGCATTTT
length: 14; size: NA; J: TRBJ1-6; V: TRBV7-8; D: NA; CDR3: CASSRPGTYSPLHF; DNA: TGTGCCAGCAGCCGACCTGGGACCTATTCACCCCTCCACTTT
length: 16; size: once; J: TRBJ1-6; V: TRBV5-4; D: TRBD1; CDR3: CASSRWGQGRNSPLHF; DNA: TGTGCCAGCAGCCGCTGGGGACAGGGCAGAAATTCACCCCTCCACTTT
length: 18; size: once; J: TRBJ1-5; V: TRBV27; D: NA; CDR3: CASSLTGSVYYGNQPQHF; DNA: TGTGCCAGCAGTTTAACAGGGTCGGTTTATTACGGCAATCAGCCCCAGCATTTT
length: 13; size: NA; J: TRBJ2-1; V: TRBV18; D: NA; CDR3: CASSPPGADEQFF; DNA: TGTGCCAGCTCACCACCGGGCGCGGATGAGCAGTTCTTC
length: 13; size: NA; J: TRBJ2-7; V: TRBV30; D: TRBD1; CDR3: CAWSGQGAHEQYF; DNA: TGTGCCTGGAGTGGACAGGGGGCCCACGAGCAGTACTTC
length: 11; size: NA; J: TRBJ2-3; V: TRBV2; D: NA; CDR3: CASTVGDTQYF; DNA: TGTGCCAGCACCGTGGGGGATACGCAGTATTTT
length: 12; size: once; J: TRBJ2-7; V: TRBV18; D: NA; CDR3: CASSPGSYEQYF; DNA: TGTGCCAGCTCACCAGGCAGTTACGAGCAGTACTTC
length: 17; size: NA; J: TRBJ2-3; V: TRBV4-2; D: NA; CDR3: CASSQDRRSGATDTQYF; DNA: TGTGCCAGCAGCCAAGATAGGAGATCAGGGGCCACAGATACGCAGTATTTT
length: 14; size: NA; J: TRBJ1-4; V: TRBV5-4; D: NA; CDR3: CASSLGGNSEKLFF; DNA: TGTGCCAGCAGCTTGGGGGGGAACTCGGAAAAACTGTTTTTT
length: 15; size: few; J: TRBJ1-6; V: TRBV27; D: NA; CDR3: CASSLVGLSNLPLHF; DNA: TGTGCCAGCAGTTTAGTCGGACTGAGTAATTTACCCCTCCACTTT
length: 15; size: NA; J: TRBJ2-5; V: TRBV18; D: TRBD1; CDR3: CASSDSDRGQETQYF; DNA: TGTGCCAGCTCAGATAGCGACAGGGGCCAAGAGACCCAGTACTTC
length: 14; size: NA; J: TRBJ2-2; V: TRBV18; D: NA; CDR3: CASSPMGNTGELFF; DNA: TGTGCCAGCTCACCGATGGGCAACACCGGGGAGCTGTTTTTT
length: 14; size: NA; J: TRBJ2-3; V: TRBV2; D: TRBD2; CDR3: CASRPVAGGNPQYF; DNA: TGTGCCAGCAGACCAGTGGCGGGGGGGAATCCGCAGTATTTT
length: 16; size: NA; J: TRBJ1-1; V: TRBV11-2; D: NA; CDR3: CASSPGGGGAGAEAFF; DNA: TGTGCCAGCAGTCCCGGGGGTGGGGGCGCGGGAGCTGAAGCTTTCTTT
length: 14; size: once; J: TRBJ1-6; V: TRBV19; D: NA; CDR3: CASSQDSVGSPLHF; DNA: TGTGCCAGTAGTCAGGACTCCGTCGGTTCACCCCTCCACTTT
length: 14; size: once; J: TRBJ2-7; V: TRBV11-2; D: NA; CDR3: CASSPGHKSYEQYF; DNA: TGTGCCAGCAGCCCAGGACACAAATCCTACGAGCAGTACTTC
length: 18; size: NA; J: TRBJ2-1; V: TRBV27; D: TRBD2; CDR3: CASSLSSGGAPSYNEQFF; DNA: TGTGCCAGCAGTTTGTCCAGCGGGGGGGCCCCTTCCTACAATGAGCAGTTCTTC
length: 14; size: NA; J: TRBJ1-5; V: TRBV15; D: NA; CDR3: CATSRDRGNQPQHF; DNA: TGTGCCACCAGCAGAGATCGGGGGAATCAGCCCCAGCATTTT
length: 13; size: few; J: TRBJ1-2; V: TRBV5-1; D: TRBD1; CDR3: CASSMDRDYGYTF; DNA: TGCGCCAGCAGCATGGACAGGGACTATGGCTACACCTTC
length: 14; size: NA; J: TRBJ2-7; V: TRBV7-6; D: TRBD1; CDR3: CASKGQESSFEQYF; DNA: TGTGCCAGCAAAGGACAGGAGTCTTCCTTCGAGCAGTACTTC
length: 13; size: NA; J: TRBJ2-2; V: TRBV7-3; D: NA; CDR3: CASSLTYTGELFF; DNA: TGTGCCAGCAGCTTAACGTACACCGGGGAGCTGTTTTTT
length: 11; size: NA; J: TRBJ2-1; V: TRBV7-9; D: NA; CDR3: CASSPANEQFF; DNA: TGTGCCAGCAGCCCAGCCAATGAGCAGTTCTTC
length: 16; size: NA; J: TRBJ2-1; V: TRBV13; D: TRBD2; CDR3: CASSWLGLAAYNEQFF; DNA: TGTGCCAGCAGCTGGCTGGGACTAGCGGCCTACAATGAGCAGTTCTTC
length: 14; size: NA; J: TRBJ1-5; V: TRBV5-1; D: NA; CDR3: CASSLSGQNQPQHF; DNA: TGCGCCAGCAGCTTGTCAGGACAAAATCAGCCCCAGCATTTT
length: 11; size: NA; J: TRBJ2-5; V: TRBV19; D: NA; CDR3: CASSIQETQYF; DNA: TGTGCCAGTAGTATTCAGGAGACCCAGTACTTC
length: 17; size: NA; J: TRBJ2-2; V: TRBV10-3; D: TRBD2; CDR3: CAISELAGGPDTGELFF; DNA: TGTGCCATCAGTGAACTAGCGGGGGGGCCGGACACCGGGGAGCTGTTTTTT
length: 16; size: NA; J: TRBJ2-5; V: TRBV27; D: NA; CDR3: CASSLAGPPGEETQYF; DNA: TGTGCCAGCAGTTTGGCCGGGCCCCCCGGCGAAGAGACCCAGTACTTC
length: 14; size: NA; J: TRBJ1-6; V: TRBV9; D: TRBD1; CDR3: CASSDGQGMSPLHF; DNA: TGTGCCAGCAGCGACGGACAGGGGATGTCACCCCTCCACTTT
length: 14; size: medium-sized; J: TRBJ1-5; V: TRBV27; D: NA; CDR3: CASSLRAGDQPQHF; DNA: TGTGCCAGCAGTTTAAGGGCCGGGGATCAGCCCCAGCATTTT
length: 14; size: NA; J: TRBJ1-2; V: TRBV10-3; D: NA; CDR3: CAISDLDSNYGYTF; DNA: TGTGCCATCAGTGATTTAGACAGTAACTATGGCTACACCTTC